This T cell receptor beta chain appears in the sequencing data of a study of identical twins. Study findings and constraints: Excess sharing by twins proved weaker in beta out-of-frame sequences.

CDR1 and CDR2 (germline): MNHNS, SASEGT. This CDR3 has 11 amino acids. V lost 9 bases and J 2 bases, leaving 7 bases between the germline ends. TCRdb independently ran MiXCR on the 5' RACE reads; one entry per CDR3 protein. The sample holds around 490,000 distinct CDR3 sequences, nearly 15% seen once. This clonotype occurred many times. The antigen is not known. These records were also assigned to another study, of yellow fever vaccine responses in identical twins.

The chain links TRBV6-1 to TRBJ1-1, with a weak D call TRBD1 (5 bases). The specimen was CD4+ T cells sorted from blood. The sequence derives from a young woman in good health. The CDR3 spells CASRTNTEAFF. The CDR3, as DNA: TGTGCCAGTCGGACAAACACTGAAGCTTTCTTT.